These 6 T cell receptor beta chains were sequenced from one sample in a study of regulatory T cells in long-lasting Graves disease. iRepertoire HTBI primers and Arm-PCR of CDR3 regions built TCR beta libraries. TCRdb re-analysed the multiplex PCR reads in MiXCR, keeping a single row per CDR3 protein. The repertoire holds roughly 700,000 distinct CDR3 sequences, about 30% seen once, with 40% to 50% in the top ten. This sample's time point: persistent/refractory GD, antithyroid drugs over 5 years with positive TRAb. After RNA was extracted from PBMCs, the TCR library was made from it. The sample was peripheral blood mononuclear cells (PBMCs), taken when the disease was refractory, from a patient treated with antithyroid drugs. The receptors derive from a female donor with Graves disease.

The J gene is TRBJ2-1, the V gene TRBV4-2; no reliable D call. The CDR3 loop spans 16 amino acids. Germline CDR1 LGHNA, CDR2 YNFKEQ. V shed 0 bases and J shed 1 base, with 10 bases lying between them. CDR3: CASSQDEETSYNEQFF. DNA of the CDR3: TGTGCCAGCAGCCAAGACGAGGAGACTTCCTACAATGAGCAGTTCTTC.

The CDR3 sequence is CASSSRGRYGYTF. The CDR3 DNA reads TGTGCCAGCAGTTCCCGGGGCCGGTATGGCTACACCTTC. The chain is built from TRBV28 and TRBJ1-2; TRBD1 is a possible D gene (5 bases). This CDR3 has 13 amino acids. Trimming shortened V by 4 bases and J by 5 bases, and 11 bases separated the two germline ends. CDR1 and CDR2 (germline): MDHEN, SYDVKM.

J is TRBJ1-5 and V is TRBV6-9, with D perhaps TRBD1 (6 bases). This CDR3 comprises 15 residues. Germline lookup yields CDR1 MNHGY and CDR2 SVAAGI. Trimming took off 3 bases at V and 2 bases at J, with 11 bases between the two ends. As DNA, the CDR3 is TGTGCCAGCAGTTACGCCAGGGGAGGCAATCAGCCCCAGCATTTT. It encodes CASSYARGGNQPQHF.

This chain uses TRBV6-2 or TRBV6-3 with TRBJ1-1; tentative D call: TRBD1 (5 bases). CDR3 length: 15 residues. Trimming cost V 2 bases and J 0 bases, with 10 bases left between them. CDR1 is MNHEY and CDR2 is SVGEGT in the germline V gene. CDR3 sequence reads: CASSYDSDLNTEAFF. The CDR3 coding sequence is TGTGCCAGCAGTTACGACAGTGACCTGAACACTGAAGCTTTCTTT.

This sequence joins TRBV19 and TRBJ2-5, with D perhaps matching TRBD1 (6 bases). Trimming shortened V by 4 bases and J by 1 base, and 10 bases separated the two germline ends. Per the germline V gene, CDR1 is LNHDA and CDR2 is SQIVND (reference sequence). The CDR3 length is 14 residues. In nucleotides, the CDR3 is TGTGCCAGTAGTAACAGGGTGGGCCAAGAGACCCAGTACTTC. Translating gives CASSNRVGQETQYF.

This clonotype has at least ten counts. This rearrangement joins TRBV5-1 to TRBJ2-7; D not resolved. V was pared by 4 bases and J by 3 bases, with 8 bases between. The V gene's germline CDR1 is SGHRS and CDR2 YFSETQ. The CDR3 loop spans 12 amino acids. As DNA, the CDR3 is TGCGCCAGCAGCGGAACCAACTACGAGCAGTACTTC. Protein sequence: CASSGTNYEQYF.